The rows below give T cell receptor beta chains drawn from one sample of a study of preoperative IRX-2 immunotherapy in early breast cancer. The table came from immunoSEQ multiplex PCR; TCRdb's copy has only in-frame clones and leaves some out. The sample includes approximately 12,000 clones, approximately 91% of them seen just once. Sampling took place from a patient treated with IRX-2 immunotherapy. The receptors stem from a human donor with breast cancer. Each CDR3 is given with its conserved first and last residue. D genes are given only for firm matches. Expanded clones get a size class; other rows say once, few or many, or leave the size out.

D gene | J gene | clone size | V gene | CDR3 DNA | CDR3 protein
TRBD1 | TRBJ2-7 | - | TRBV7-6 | TGTGCCAGCAGCCTGACAGGGGTGGCCCCGTCCGAGCAGTACTTC | CASSLTGVAPSEQYF
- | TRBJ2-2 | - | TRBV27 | TGTGCCAGCAGTCCCGGACAGACGAACACCGGGGAGCTGTTTTTT | CASSPGQTNTGELFF
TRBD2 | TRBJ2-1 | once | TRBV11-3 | TGTGCCAGCAGCCCGAGGACTAGCGGGGATCACAATGAGCAGTTCTTC | CASSPRTSGDHNEQFF
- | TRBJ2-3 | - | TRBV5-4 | TGTGCCAGCAGCTTGGGGGGTAGGGTTTCTGGGGCAGATACGCAGTATTTT | CASSLGGRVSGADTQYF
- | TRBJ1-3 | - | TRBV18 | TGTGCCAGCTCACCGGGACAAGGGAGAAACACCATATATTTT | CASSPGQGRNTIYF
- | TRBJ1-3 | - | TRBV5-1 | TGCGCCAGCAGCTTGGTCGGTGGGGCTAGCTCTGGAAACACCATATATTTT | CASSLVGGASSGNTIYF
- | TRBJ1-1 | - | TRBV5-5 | TGTGCCAGCAGCTTGTGGAACACTGAAGCTTTCTTT | CASSLWNTEAFF
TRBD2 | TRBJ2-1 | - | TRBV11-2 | TGTGCCAGCAGCTCCGTGAGCGGGGGGGCCCGGTCCTACAATGAGCAGTTCTTC | CASSSVSGGARSYNEQFF
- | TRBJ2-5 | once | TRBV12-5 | TGTGCTAGTGGTTGGGCAGGTGAGGAGACCCAGTACTTC | CASGWAGEETQYF
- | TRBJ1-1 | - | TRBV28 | TGTGCCAGCATCAGGGGATGGAACACTGAAGCTTTCTTT | CASIRGWNTEAFF
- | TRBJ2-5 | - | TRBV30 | TGTGCCTGGAGTGTATTAGGGGGGTACCAAGAGACCCAGTACTTC | CAWSVLGGYQETQYF
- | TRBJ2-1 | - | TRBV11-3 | TGTGCCAGCAGCTGGTACTCGACCAGTGAGCAGTTCTTC | CASSWYSTSEQFF
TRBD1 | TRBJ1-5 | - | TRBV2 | TGTGCCAGCAGTGAATCGGCAGGGGGCTATCAGCCCCAGCATTTT | CASSESAGGYQPQHF
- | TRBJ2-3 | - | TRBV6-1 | TGTGCCAGCAGTGTAAGGCACCCGCCAGATACGCAGTATTTT | CASSVRHPPDTQYF
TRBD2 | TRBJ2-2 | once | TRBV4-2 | TGTGCCAGCACTTCTCCCGGGGGGGCGGCCGGGGAGCTGTTTTTT | CASTSPGGAAGELFF
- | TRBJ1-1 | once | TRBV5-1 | TGCGCCAGCAGCTTTACAGGGACTGAAGCTTTCTTT | CASSFTGTEAFF
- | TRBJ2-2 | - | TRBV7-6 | TGTGCCAGCAGCTTAGGGAGGCCGAACACCGGGGAGCTGTTTTTT | CASSLGRPNTGELFF
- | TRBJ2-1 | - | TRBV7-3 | TGTGCCAGCAGCTTAGGAGGGTGGACAAACTACAATGAGCAGTTCTTC | CASSLGGWTNYNEQFF
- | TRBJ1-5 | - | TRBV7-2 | TGTGCCAGCAGCCCTGACAGCGATCAGCCCCAGCATTTT | CASSPDSDQPQHF
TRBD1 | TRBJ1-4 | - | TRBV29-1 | TGCAGCGTACAGGGGGCGTCGGAAAAACTGTTTTTT | CSVQGASEKLFF
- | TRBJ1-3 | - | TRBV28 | TGTGCCAGCAGTTCCGGAGGGGTATACTCTGGAAACACCATATATTTT | CASSSGGVYSGNTIYF
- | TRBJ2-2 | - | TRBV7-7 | TGTGCTAGCAGAGCCGGTGGAAGGGCCGGGGAGCTGTTTTTT | CASRAGGRAGELFF
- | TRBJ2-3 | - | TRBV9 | TGTGCCAGCAGCGTGGAGGGGTACAGCACAGATACGCAGTATTTT | CASSVEGYSTDTQYF
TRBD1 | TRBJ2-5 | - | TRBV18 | TGTGCCAGCTCACCACGGGGACAGGCGGTGTCAACCCAGTACTTC | CASSPRGQAVSTQYF
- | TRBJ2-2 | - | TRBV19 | TGTGCCAGTAGTCCAGGGTTCTCCGGGGAGCTGTTTTTT | CASSPGFSGELFF
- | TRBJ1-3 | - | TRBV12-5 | TGTGCTAGTGGCCAGGGACCGCCCGGATTCTCTGGAAACACCATATATTTT | CASGQGPPGFSGNTIYF
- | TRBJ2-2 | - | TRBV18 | TGTGCCAGCTCACCGCTTACGACACACAGAACCGGGGAGCTGTTTTTT | CASSPLTTHRTGELFF
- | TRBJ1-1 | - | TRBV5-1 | TGCGCCAGCAGCTTGGAAGGGGCGGGGGCTTTCTTT | CASSLEGAGAFF
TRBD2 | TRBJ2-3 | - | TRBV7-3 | TGTGCCAGCCGACAAGGAGCGGGGGGCACAGATACGCAGTATTTT | CASRQGAGGTDTQYF
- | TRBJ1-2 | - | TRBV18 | TGTGCCAGCTCACCACCGGGCCGCCCAGGGTGGGGCTACACCTTC | CASSPPGRPGWGYTF
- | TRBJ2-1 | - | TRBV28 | TGTGCCAGCAGGCCTAGTGGGGGGGGCCTCTACAATGAGCAGTTCTTC | CASRPSGGGLYNEQFF
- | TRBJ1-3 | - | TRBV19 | TGTGCCAGTAGTATTGCTGTCGGGGGAGAGTTCGGAAACACCATATATTTT | CASSIAVGGEFGNTIYF
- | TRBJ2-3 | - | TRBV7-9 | TGTGCCAGCAGCGTGGGGGCAGGAATCACAGATACGCAGTATTTT | CASSVGAGITDTQYF
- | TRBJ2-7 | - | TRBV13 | TGTGCCAGTTCCAATAGCGGTTTCTCCTACGAGCAGTACTTC | CASSNSGFSYEQYF
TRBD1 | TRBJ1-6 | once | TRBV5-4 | TGTGCCAGCAGCCCGGGACAGGGATCGGGGAATTCACCCCTCCACTTT | CASSPGQGSGNSPLHF
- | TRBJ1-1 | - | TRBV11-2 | TGTGCCAGCAGCTTAGGCCCAGGACAGTTAGGCACTGAAGCTTTCTTT | CASSLGPGQLGTEAFF
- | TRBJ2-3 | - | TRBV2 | TGTGCCAGCAGTCCCCAAACTCTATGGGATACGCAGTATTTT | CASSPQTLWDTQYF
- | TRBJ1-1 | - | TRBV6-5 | TGTGCCAGCAGTTACTCGAGACAGAACACTGAAGCTTTCTTT | CASSYSRQNTEAFF
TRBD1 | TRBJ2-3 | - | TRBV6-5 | TGTGCCAGCAGTGCTGGACAGGGTAGCACAGATACGCAGTATTTT | CASSAGQGSTDTQYF
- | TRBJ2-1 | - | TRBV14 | TGTGCCAGCAGCCAAGGCGGGTACCGGAATGAGCAGTTCTTC | CASSQGGYRNEQFF
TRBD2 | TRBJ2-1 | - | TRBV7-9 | TGTGCCAGCAGCTTAGTCGGGACTAGCGGGGGTAATGAGCAGTTCTTC | CASSLVGTSGGNEQFF
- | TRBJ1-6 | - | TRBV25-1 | TGTGCCAGCAGTGAAGGCAGTAATTCACCCCTCCACTTT | CASSEGSNSPLHF
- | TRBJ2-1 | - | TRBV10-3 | TGTGCCATCAGGACGCAATCAACCGCGGGACACAAATATTACAATGAGCAGTTCTTC | CAIRTQSTAGHKYYNEQFF
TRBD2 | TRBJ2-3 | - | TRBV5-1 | TGCGCCAGCAGCTGGGATCTAGCGGGGGGCCACACAGATACGCAGTATTTT | CASSWDLAGGHTDTQYF
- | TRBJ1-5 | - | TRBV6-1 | TGTGCCAGCAGTGAGGGTTCAGGGAATTCGCAGCCCCAGCATTTT | CASSEGSGNSQPQHF
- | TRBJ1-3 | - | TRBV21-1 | TGTGCCAGCAGCAACATCAGGGATTCCGGAAACACCATATATTTT | CASSNIRDSGNTIYF